This TCR beta chain was captured in a study of T cell responses to AZD1222 COVID-19 vaccine. Study observations and caveats: The donors showed a predominance of white British ancestry and of females, with possible underestimation of clonal diversity. Recipients of AZD1222 seropositive at baseline numbered only six or seven.

Comment on this clone: Its matching antigen is unknown.

V dropped 2 bases and J dropped 2; count of bases not matched to a gene: 9. There are 16 residues in the CDR3. Germline CDR1 is MNHEY and CDR2 is SVGEGT. Sequencing used immunoSEQ multiplex PCR; TCRdb keeps in-frame clones, though not all of them. Found here are some 140,000 clones, 85% of them singletons; the top ten hold about 7.9%. The origin of this receptor is an adult who received the MenACWY meningococcal vaccine as a control. This chain uses TRBV6-2 or TRBV6-3 with TRBJ2-7; 7 nucleotides align to TRBD1. Source: peripheral blood, taken 28 days after the second dose of the MenACWY control vaccine. CDR3 sequence (DNA): TGTGCCAGCAGTTACCAGAGGGGGCATAACACCTACGAGCAGTACTTC. It codes for CASSYQRGHNTYEQYF.